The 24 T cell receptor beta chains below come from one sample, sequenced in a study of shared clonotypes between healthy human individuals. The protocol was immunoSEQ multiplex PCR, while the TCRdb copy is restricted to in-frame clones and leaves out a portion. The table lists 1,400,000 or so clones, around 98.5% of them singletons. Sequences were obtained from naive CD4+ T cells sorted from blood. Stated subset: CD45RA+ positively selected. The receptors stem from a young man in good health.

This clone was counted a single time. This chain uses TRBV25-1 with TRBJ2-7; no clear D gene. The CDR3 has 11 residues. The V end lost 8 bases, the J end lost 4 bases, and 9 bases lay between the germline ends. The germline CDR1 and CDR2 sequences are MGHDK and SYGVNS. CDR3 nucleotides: TGTGCCAGCCAAACCATTTACGAGCAGTACTTC. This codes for CASQTIYEQYF.

CDR3 loop: CASSRSKPARFSYEQYF. The DNA of the CDR3 is TGTGCCAGCAGCCGTAGTAAGCCAGCCCGGTTCTCCTACGAGCAGTACTTC. The chain joins TRBV11-3 to TRBJ2-7; no firm D call. V dropped 5 bases and J dropped 0 bases, with 20 bases sitting between them. The CDR3 runs 17 residues. Germline V gene sequence: CDR1 SGHNT, CDR2 YENEEA.

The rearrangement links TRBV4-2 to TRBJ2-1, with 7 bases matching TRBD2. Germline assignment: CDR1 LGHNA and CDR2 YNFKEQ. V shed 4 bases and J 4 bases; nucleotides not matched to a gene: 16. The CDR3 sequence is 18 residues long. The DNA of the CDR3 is TGTGCCAGCAGCCCCCGCCCCGGGGCTCTAGCGGAATACAATGAGCAGTTCTTC. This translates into CASSPRPGALAEYNEQFF.

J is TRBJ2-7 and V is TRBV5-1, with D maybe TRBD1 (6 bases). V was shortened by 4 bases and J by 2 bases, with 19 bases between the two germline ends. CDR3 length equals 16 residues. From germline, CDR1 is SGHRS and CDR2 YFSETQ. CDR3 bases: TGCGCCAGCAGCCTCACCTCCGGGACACTAGCCTACGAGCAGTACTTC. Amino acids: CASSLTSGTLAYEQYF.

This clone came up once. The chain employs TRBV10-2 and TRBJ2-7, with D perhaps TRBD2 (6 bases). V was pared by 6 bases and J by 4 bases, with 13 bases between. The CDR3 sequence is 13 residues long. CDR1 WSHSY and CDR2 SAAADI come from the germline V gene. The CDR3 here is CASRSGSHYEQYF. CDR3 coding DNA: TGCGCCAGCAGGTCCGGGAGCCATTACGAGCAGTACTTC.

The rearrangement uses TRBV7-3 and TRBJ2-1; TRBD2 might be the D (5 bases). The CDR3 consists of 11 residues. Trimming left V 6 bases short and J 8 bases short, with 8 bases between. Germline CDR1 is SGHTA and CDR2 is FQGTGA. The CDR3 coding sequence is TGTGCCAGCAGTCTGGGAGATGAGCAGTTCTTC. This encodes CASSLGDEQFF.

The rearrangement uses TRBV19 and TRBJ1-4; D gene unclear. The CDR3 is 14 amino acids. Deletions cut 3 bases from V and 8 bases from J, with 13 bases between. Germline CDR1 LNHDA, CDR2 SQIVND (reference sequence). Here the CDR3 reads CASSMERAPEKLFF. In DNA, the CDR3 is TGTGCCAGTAGTATGGAGAGGGCTCCGGAAAAACTGTTTTTT.

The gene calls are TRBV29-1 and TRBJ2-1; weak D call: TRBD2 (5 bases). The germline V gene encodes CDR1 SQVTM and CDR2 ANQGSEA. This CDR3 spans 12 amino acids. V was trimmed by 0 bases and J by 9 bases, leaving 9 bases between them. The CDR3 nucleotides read TGCAGCGTTGAAGAAATGGGGAGTGAGCAGTTCTTC. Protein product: CSVEEMGSEQFF.

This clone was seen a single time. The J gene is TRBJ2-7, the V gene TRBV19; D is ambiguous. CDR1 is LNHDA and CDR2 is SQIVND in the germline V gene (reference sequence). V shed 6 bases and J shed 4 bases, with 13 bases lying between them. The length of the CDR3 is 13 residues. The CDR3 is CASSTPPLYEQYF. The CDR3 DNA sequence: TGTGCCAGTAGCACCCCCCCACTGTACGAGCAGTACTTC.

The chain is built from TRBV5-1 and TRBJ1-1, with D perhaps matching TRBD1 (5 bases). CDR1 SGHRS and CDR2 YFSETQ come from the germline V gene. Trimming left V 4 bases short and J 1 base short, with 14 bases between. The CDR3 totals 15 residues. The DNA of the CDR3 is TGCGCCAGCAGCCGTGAAGGGGCGCCGAACACTGAAGCTTTCTTT. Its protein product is CASSREGAPNTEAFF.

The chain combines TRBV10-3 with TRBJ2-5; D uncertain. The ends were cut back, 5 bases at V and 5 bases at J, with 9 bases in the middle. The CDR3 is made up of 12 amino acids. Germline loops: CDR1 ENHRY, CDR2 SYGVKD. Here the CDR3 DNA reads TGTGCCATCAGTTACGCGAGCGAGACCCAGTACTTC. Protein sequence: CAISYASETQYF.

The CDR3 reads CAISGGLAGGPLTYEQYF. CDR3 nucleotide sequence: TGTGCCATCAGTGGGGGACTAGCGGGAGGGCCTTTAACCTACGAGCAGTACTTC. V gene TRBV10-3 combines with J gene TRBJ2-7, with 16 bases aligning to TRBD2. The CDR3 extends over 18 amino acids. Germline trimming cut 4 bases from V and 2 bases from J; bases unmatched to any gene: 8. Germline CDR1 is ENHRY and CDR2 is SYGVKD.

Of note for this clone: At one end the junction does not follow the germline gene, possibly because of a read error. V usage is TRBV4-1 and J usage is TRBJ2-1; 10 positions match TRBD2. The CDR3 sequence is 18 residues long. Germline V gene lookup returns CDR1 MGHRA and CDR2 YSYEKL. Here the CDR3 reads CASSQDGLAEAPNNEQFF. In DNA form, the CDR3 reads TGCGCCAGCAGTCAAGACGGACTAGCGGAGGCCCCAAACAATGAGCAGTTCTTC.

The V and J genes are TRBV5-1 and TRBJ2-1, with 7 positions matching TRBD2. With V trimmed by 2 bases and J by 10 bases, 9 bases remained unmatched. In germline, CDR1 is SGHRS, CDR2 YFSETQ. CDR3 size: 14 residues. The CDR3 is CASSLRREYGEQFF. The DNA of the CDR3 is TGCGCCAGCAGCTTAAGGCGGGAGTACGGCGAGCAGTTCTTC.

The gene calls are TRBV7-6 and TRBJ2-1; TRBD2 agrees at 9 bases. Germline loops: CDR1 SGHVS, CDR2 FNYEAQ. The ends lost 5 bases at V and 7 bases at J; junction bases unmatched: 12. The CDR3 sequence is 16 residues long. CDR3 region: CASSPRTSVNFNEQFF. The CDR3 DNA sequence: TGTGCCAGCAGCCCAAGGACTAGCGTAAATTTTAATGAGCAGTTCTTC. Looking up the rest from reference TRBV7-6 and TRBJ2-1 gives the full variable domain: GAGVSQSPRYKVTKRGQDVALRCDPISGHVSLYWYRQALGQGPEFLTYFNYEAQQDKSGLPNDRFSAERPEGSISTLTIQRTEQRDSAMYRCASSPRTSVNFNEQFFGPGTRLTVL.

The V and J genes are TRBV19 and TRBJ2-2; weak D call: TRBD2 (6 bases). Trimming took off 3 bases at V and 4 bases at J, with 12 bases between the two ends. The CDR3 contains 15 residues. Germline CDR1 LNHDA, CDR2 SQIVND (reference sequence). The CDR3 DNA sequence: TGTGCCAGTAGTATCGTGGGAGGAGGCACCGGGGAGCTGTTTTTT. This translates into CASSIVGGGTGELFF. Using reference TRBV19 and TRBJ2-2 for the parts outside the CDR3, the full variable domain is DGGITQSPKYLFRKEGQNVTLSCEQNLNHDAMYWYRQDPGQGLRLIYYSQIVNDFQKGDIAEGYSVSREKKESFPLTVTSAQKNPTAFYLCASSIVGGGTGELFFGEGSRLTVL.

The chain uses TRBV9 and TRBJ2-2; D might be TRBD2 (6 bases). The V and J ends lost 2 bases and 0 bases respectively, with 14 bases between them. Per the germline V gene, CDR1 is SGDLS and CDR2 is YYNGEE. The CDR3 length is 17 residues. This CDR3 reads CASSVSFAGSNTGELFF. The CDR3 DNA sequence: TGTGCCAGCAGCGTTTCGTTCGCGGGATCGAACACCGGGGAGCTGTTTTTT.

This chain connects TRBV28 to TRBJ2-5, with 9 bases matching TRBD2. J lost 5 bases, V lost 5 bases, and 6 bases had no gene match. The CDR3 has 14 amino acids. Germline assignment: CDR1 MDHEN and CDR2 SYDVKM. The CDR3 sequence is CASSGGRVGETQYF. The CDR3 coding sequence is TGTGCCAGCAGTGGCGGGAGGGTTGGCGAGACCCAGTACTTC.

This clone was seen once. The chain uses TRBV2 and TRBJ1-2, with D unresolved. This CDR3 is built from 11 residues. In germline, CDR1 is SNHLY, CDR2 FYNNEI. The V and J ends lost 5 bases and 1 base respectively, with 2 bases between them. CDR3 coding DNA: TGTGCCAGCAGTCTTAACTATGGCTACACCTTC. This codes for CASSLNYGYTF.

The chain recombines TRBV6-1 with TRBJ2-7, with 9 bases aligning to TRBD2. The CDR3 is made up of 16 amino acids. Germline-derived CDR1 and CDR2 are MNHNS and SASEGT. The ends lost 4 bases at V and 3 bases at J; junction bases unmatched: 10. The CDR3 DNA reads TGTGCCAGCAGTGCGGCTAGCGGGACTAGATACTACGAGCAGTACTTC. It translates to CASSAASGTRYYEQYF.

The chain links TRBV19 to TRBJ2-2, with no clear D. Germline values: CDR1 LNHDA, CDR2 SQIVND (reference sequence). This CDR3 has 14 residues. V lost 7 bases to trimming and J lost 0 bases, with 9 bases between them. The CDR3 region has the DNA TGTGCCAGTAACACAGCATCGAACACCGGGGAGCTGTTTTTT. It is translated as CASNTASNTGELFF.

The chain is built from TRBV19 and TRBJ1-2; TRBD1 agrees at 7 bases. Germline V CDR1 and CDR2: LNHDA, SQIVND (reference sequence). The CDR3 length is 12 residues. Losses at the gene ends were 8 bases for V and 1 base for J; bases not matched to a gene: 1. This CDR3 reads CASQGVNYGYTF. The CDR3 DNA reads TGTGCCAGTCAGGGGGTTAACTATGGCTACACCTTC.

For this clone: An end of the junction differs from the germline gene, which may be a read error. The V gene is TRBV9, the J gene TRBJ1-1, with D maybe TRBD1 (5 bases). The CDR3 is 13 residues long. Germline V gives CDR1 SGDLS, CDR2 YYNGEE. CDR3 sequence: CASSPRQLGELVF. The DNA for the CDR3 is TGTGCCAGCAGTCCACGACAGCTAGGAGAGTTAGTCTTT.

The CDR3 loop reads CASSQRVAGGPGGELFF. CDR3 coding DNA: TGTGCCAGCAGCCAACGCGTAGCGGGAGGTCCCGGCGGGGAGCTGTTTTTT. This chain uses TRBV4-2 with TRBJ2-2; 10 bases agree with TRBD2. V lost 2 bases and J lost 7; bases outside the gene matches: 10. This CDR3 spans 17 amino acids. Germline V gene lookup returns CDR1 LGHNA and CDR2 YNFKEQ.